The 23 T cell receptor beta chains listed next were all sequenced from one sample in a study of T cells in Graves' hyperthyroidism and ophthalmopathy. The source material, RNA transcripts, was used to amplify TCR beta CDR3 regions. In the first-round RT-PCR of the TCR CDR3, the HTBI primer set was used. From the multiplex PCR reads, TCRdb called clonotypes with MiXCR, one entry per CDR3 protein. The sample shows 750,000 to 950,000 distinct CDR3 sequences, 38% of them seen only once. Sequencing was performed on blood. Receptors originate from a man aged 18 to 30 with Graves' hyperthyroidism.

The chain recombines TRBV6-5 with TRBJ1-1; 10 bases are shared with TRBD1. The ends lost 10 bases at V and 4 bases at J; junction bases unmatched: 3. This CDR3 has 12 residues. Germline V gene lookup returns CDR1 MNHEY and CDR2 SVGAGI. Here the CDR3 reads CAIGQGGTEAFF. In DNA, the CDR3 is TGTGCCATCGGACAGGGGGGCACTGAAGCTTTCTTT.

The chain couples TRBV7-9 to TRBJ1-1, with 8 bases aligning to TRBD1. Germline lookup yields CDR1 SEHNR and CDR2 FQNEAQ (reference sequence). Trimming at V came to 6 bases and at J to 7 bases, leaving 13 bases not matched to a gene. The CDR3 totals 15 residues. CDR3 DNA sequence: TGTGCCAGCAGTCTACCGGACAGGGAAGGATTTGAAGCTTTCTTT. Translating it yields CASSLPDREGFEAFF. Full variable domain (remainder filled in from reference TRBV7-9 and TRBJ1-1): DTGVSQNPRHKITKRGQNVTFRCDPISEHNRLYWYRQTLGQGPEFLTYFQNEAQLEKSRLLSDRFSAERPKGSFSTLEIQRTEQGDSAMYLCASSLPDREGFEAFFGQGTRLTVV.

The chain is built from TRBV5-1 and TRBJ1-6; D is undetermined. This CDR3 contains 12 residues. The germline V gene has CDR1 SGHRS and CDR2 YFSETQ. The V end lost 6 bases, the J end lost 8 bases, and 9 bases lay between the germline ends. This CDR3 is CASNLGDSPLHF. DNA of the CDR3: TGCGCCAGCAACCTTGGGGATTCACCCCTCCACTTT.

In the case of this clonotype: This CDR3 is missing its conserved last phenylalanine or tryptophan, likely due to a read error. The chain joins TRBV12-3 or TRBV12-4 to TRBJ1-2, with D perhaps matching TRBD1 (6 bases). The CDR3 runs 14 residues. The CDR3 here is CASSPLTGNYGYTS. The CDR3 nucleotides read TGCGCCAGCAGCCCGTTGACAGGAAACTATGGCTACACCTCC.

The chain uses TRBV7-9 and TRBJ2-2; 13 nucleotides align to TRBD2. Germline V gives CDR1 SEHNR, CDR2 FQNEAQ (reference sequence). This CDR3 has 14 amino acids. V gave up 4 bases and J gave up 13 bases; unmatched junction bases: 6. DNA of the CDR3: TGTGCCAGCAGCTGGACTAGCGGGAGTTCTTGGCTGTTTTTT. This gives the protein CASSWTSGSSWLFF.

As for this clonotype: Sequence at one end of the junction differs from germline and may be a read error. The genes are TRBV10-2 and TRBJ1-1; D is unresolved. The CDR3 extends over 15 amino acids. Germline V gives CDR1 WSHSY, CDR2 SAAADI. The chain's CDR3 is CASSYYIAPNTEASF. The CDR3 region has the DNA TGTGCCAGCAGTTACTATATAGCACCGAACACTGAAGCTTCCTTT.

The chain recombines TRBV20-1 with TRBJ2-7; no clear D gene. Germline V gene sequence: CDR1 DFQATT, CDR2 SNEGSKA (reference sequence). Deletions cut 6 bases from V and 2 bases from J, with 14 bases between. This CDR3 contains 13 residues. CDR3: CSAPALSTYEQYF. In nucleotides, the CDR3 is TGCAGTGCCCCGGCGCTCTCCACCTACGAGCAGTACTTC.

The chain employs TRBV29-1 and TRBJ2-7; 7 nucleotides line up with TRBD1. The germline V gene encodes CDR1 SQVTM and CDR2 ANQGSEA. The CDR3 covers 12 residues. The CDR3: CRLWDRSYEQYF. The CDR3 region has the DNA TGCAGACTATGGGACAGATCCTACGAGCAGTACTTC.

The chain joins TRBV7-8 to TRBJ2-5; possible D gene TRBD2, 5 bases. V was shortened by 3 bases and J by 1 base, with 9 bases between the two germline ends. The CDR3 totals 14 residues. Germline V gene lookup returns CDR1 SGHVS and CDR2 FQNEAQ. CDR3 sequence: CASSFERIQETQYF. The CDR3 bases are TGTGCCAGCAGCTTTGAGCGGATCCAAGAGACCCAGTACTTC.

This clonotype showed up just a few times. The genes are TRBV9 and TRBJ2-7; D might be TRBD1 (5 bases). V dropped 4 bases and J dropped 6 bases, with 20 bases sitting between them. The CDR3 covers 15 residues. CDR1 and CDR2 (germline): SGDLS, YYNGEE. As DNA, the CDR3 is TGTGCCAGCAGCCAAGGGGCCGAGGAAAGGGGCGAGCAGTACTTC. It specifies CASSQGAEERGEQYF.

This clonotype was detected only a few times. J is TRBJ1-1 and V is TRBV6-1; perhaps TRBD1 as D (6 bases). CDR1 and CDR2 from the germline V gene are MNHNS and SASEGT. The CDR3 contains 15 residues. Trimming cost V 4 bases and J 11 bases, with 23 bases left between them. As DNA, the CDR3 is TGTGCCAGCAGTGGCAGTTGGGGGGCGGTCCAAGAGGCTTTCTTT. It translates to CASSGSWGAVQEAFF.

The chain links TRBV7-2 to TRBJ2-2; D is possibly TRBD2 (5 bases). This CDR3 comprises 16 residues. Germline values: CDR1 SGHTA, CDR2 FQGNSA. Trimming shortened V by 5 bases and J by 5 bases, and 18 bases separated the two germline ends. The chain's CDR3 is CASSPKGGLRTGELFF. The CDR3 DNA reads TGTGCCAGCAGCCCAAAAGGCGGGTTGCGGACCGGGGAGCTGTTTTTT.

The chain carries TRBV9 and TRBJ2-7; no reliable D call. V shed 0 bases and J shed 6 bases, with 13 bases lying between them. This CDR3 spans 14 amino acids. Germline V gene lookup returns CDR1 SGDLS and CDR2 YYNGEE. CDR3 sequence reads: CASSVDGSLGEQYF. CDR3 nucleotide sequence: TGTGCCAGCAGCGTAGACGGTAGTCTAGGCGAGCAGTACTTC.

Turning to this clonotype: An end of the junction differs from the germline gene, which may be a read error. The rearrangement uses TRBV5-1 and TRBJ1-1; tentative D call: TRBD1 (5 bases). This CDR3 comprises 14 residues. Germline V gene lookup returns CDR1 SGHRS and CDR2 YFSETQ. CDR3 sequence (DNA): TGCGCCGGCAGCTTGGGGCAGGGGAACACTGAAGCTTTCTTT. This sequence encodes CAGSLGQGNTEAFF. Variable domain in full (rest from reference TRBV5-1 and TRBJ1-1): KAGVTQTPRYLIKTRGQQVTLSCSPISGHRSVSWYQQTPGQGLQFLFEYFSETQRNKGNFPGRFSGRQFSNSRSEMNVSTLELGDSALYLCAGSLGQGNTEAFFGQGTRLTVV.

Remarks on this clonotype: An end of the junction differs from the germline gene, which may be a read error. V usage is TRBV9 and J usage is TRBJ1-1; 7 nucleotides agree with TRBD1. CDR3 length: 13 amino acids. Germline lookup yields CDR1 SGDLS and CDR2 YYNGEE. The CDR3 nucleotides are TGTGCCAGCAGCTCGGGACAGTCGAATGAAGCTCTCTTT. Amino acid sequence: CASSSGQSNEALF.

V is TRBV9 and J is TRBJ2-7, with 7 bases aligning to TRBD2. The junction had 11 bases not matched to a gene; V was cut back by 4 bases and J by 4 bases. The CDR3 runs to 15 residues. Germline V gene sequence: CDR1 SGDLS, CDR2 YYNGEE. CDR3 amino acids: CASSSVAGEIYEQYF. The CDR3 bases are TGTGCCAGCAGCTCAGTCGCGGGAGAGATATACGAGCAGTACTTC.

This sequence joins TRBV11-2 and TRBJ2-7; D is tentatively TRBD1 or TRBD2 (6 bases each). The CDR3 extends over 15 amino acids. V shed 3 bases and J shed 0 bases, with 12 bases lying between them. The germline V gene has CDR1 SGHAT and CDR2 FQNNGV. In DNA form, the CDR3 reads TGTGCCAGCAGCTTCGAGGGGGGCCTCTCCTACGAGCAGTACTTC. Protein sequence: CASSFEGGLSYEQYF. Variable domain in full (rest from reference TRBV11-2 and TRBJ2-7): EAGVAQSPRYKIIEKRQSVAFWCNPISGHATLYWYQQILGQGPKLLIQFQNNGVVDDSQLPKDRFSAERLKGVDSTLKIQPAKLEDSAVYLCASSFEGGLSYEQYFGPGTRLTVT.

This chain connects TRBV6-5 to TRBJ1-1, with 8 nucleotides matching TRBD1. J lost 1 base, V lost 9 bases, and 7 bases had no gene match. This CDR3 is 14 amino acids long. The germline V gene encodes CDR1 MNHEY and CDR2 SVGAGI. The CDR3 DNA sequence: TGTGCCAGTGGACAGGGAGATCCGAACACTGAAGCTTTCTTT. This gives the protein CASGQGDPNTEAFF.

CDR3 DNA sequence: TGTGCCAGCAGCACTCTCTGGCGGAGCTCCTACGAGCAGTACTTC. Translation gives CASSTLWRSSYEQYF. This chain connects TRBV11-3 to TRBJ2-7; D is unclear. CDR3 size: 15 residues. Trimming removed 5 bases from V and 0 bases from J, with 14 bases in between. The germline CDR1 and CDR2 sequences are SGHNT and YENEEA.

This clonotype was seen a handful of times. The chain is built from TRBV6-2 or TRBV6-3 and TRBJ2-7; 7 bases are a match to TRBD1. CDR1 and CDR2 from the germline V gene are MNHEY and SVGEGT. After removal of 0 bases from V and 3 bases from J, the junction contained 11 bases not matched to a gene. This CDR3 is built from 17 residues. The chain's CDR3 is CASSYSVPDRANYEQYF. CDR3 sequence (DNA): TGTGCCAGCAGTTACTCGGTCCCCGACAGGGCGAACTACGAGCAGTACTTC.

This clonotype was detected ten times or more. The V gene is TRBV25-1, the J gene TRBJ1-1; no clear D gene. Germline V gives CDR1 MGHDK, CDR2 SYGVNS. This CDR3 is built from 13 residues. V shed 5 bases and J shed 3 bases, with 10 bases lying between them. CDR3 DNA sequence: TGTGCCAGCAGTACAGACGCGGACACTGAAGCTTTCTTT. Amino acid sequence: CASSTDADTEAFF.

This clonotype was counted many times. This chain uses TRBV20-1 with TRBJ1-1; D is ambiguous. The CDR3 is 13 amino acids. With 6 bases removed from V and 4 bases from J, the gap between germline ends came to 15 bases. Looked up from germline, CDR1 is DFQATT and CDR2 is SNEGSKA (reference sequence). In DNA, the CDR3 is TGCAGTGCGGTTGGGAGTCGGAGCACTGAAGCTTTCTTT. Protein sequence: CSAVGSRSTEAFF.

This chain uses TRBV4-1 with TRBJ2-7; TRBD2 is a possible D gene (6 bases). Looked up from germline, CDR1 is MGHRA and CDR2 is YSYEKL. The V end was cut by 0 bases, the J end by 5 bases, with 17 bases between. The CDR3 contains 16 residues. Here the CDR3 reads CASSQEAAGRLDEQYF. CDR3 in DNA: TGCGCCAGCAGCCAAGAAGCGGCGGGACGTCTGGACGAGCAGTACTTC.